This entry features one T cell receptor beta chain sequence. The data were taken from a study of blood T cell repertoires in COVID-19. The overall study: The study drew acute and convalescent COVID-19 samples from the United States, Italy and Spain. T cells, B-cell-depleted T cells, or PBMCs supplied cDNA or gDNA.

Per the original methods: Reference gene primer amplification yielded estimated nucleated cell counts. Data came from immunoSEQ multiplex PCR; TCRdb stores just in-frame clones and leaves some out. The V and J calls and clone size are taken from that table; D and trimming were inferred from the DNA. The sample records around 300,000 clones, roughly 90% being singletons. The V gene end was trimmed by 6 bases and the J gene end by 1 base; junction bases not matched to a gene: 3. This CDR3 is built from 14 residues. Germline V gene data show CDR1 as SGHRS and CDR2 as YFSETQ. The gene calls are TRBV5-1 and TRBJ2-2; TRBD2 agrees at 7 bases. This TCR was sampled from a woman aged 40 to 49 who had recovered from COVID-19. The source material was peripheral blood. The CDR3 DNA is TGCGCCAGCACCCCGGGGGGGAACACCGGGGAGCTGTTTTTT. Its translation is CASTPGGNTGELFF.